This TCR beta chain came from a study of OX40 agonist ivuxolimab in advanced cancers. Turning to the study itself: The patients' treatment was ivuxolimab, an agonistic anti-OX40 (CD134) antibody.

With regard to this clone: Antigen unknown.

Study-level results: Normalized T-cell clonal expansion was also low in some nonresponders. By week 6 at 0.1 to 3.0 mg/kg, blood CD4+ and CD8+ T cells had expanded clonally.

The germline gives CDR1 SEHNR, CDR2 FQNEAQ (reference sequence). V dropped 1 base and J dropped 5 bases, with 11 bases sitting between them. The CDR3 spans 14 residues. Peripheral blood came from all dose cohorts at three timepoints. Measured with immunoSEQ multiplex PCR; TCRdb has only the in-frame clones, and not every one. Of around 94,000 clones in the sample, roughly 89% were seen once. The V and J genes are TRBV7-9 and TRBJ2-5; no firm D call. This specimen consisted of CD4+ or CD8+ T cells sorted from blood, obtained in a trial of the OX40 agonist ivuxolimab. The sequence derives from an adult with an advanced solid tumor such as melanoma, head and neck, liver or kidney cancer. As DNA, the CDR3 is TGTGCCAGCAGCTTAGTATCCAGGTTGGAGACCCAGTACTTC. Encoded protein: CASSLVSRLETQYF.